The 30 T cell receptor beta chains listed next were all sequenced from one sample in a study of T cells in localized non-small cell lung cancer. Sequencing used immunoSEQ multiplex PCR; TCRdb keeps in-frame clones, though not all of them. Of around 96,000 clones listed, approximately 91% are singletons. This specimen was PBMCs, taken before any cancer treatment. These TCRs come from a woman aged 35-70 years with stage II squamous cell lung carcinoma.

The chain has TRBV5-1 and TRBJ2-7; D may be TRBD2 (7 bases). The CDR3 is 16 residues long. V shed 5 bases and J shed 0 bases, with 18 bases lying between them. Looked up from germline, CDR1 is SGHRS and CDR2 is YFSETQ. Here the CDR3 DNA reads TGCGCCAGCAGTTCCCGGGGGGCCGGCATCTCCTACGAGCAGTACTTC. It yields the protein CASSSRGAGISYEQYF.

The chain couples TRBV20-1 to TRBJ1-4; D gene unclear. Germline assignment: CDR1 DFQATT and CDR2 SNEGSKA (reference sequence). The CDR3 spans 11 residues. Between the trimmed V and J ends, which lost 3 bases and 10 bases, there was a span of 9 bases. The CDR3: CSASLAGKLFF. The CDR3 DNA sequence: TGCAGTGCTAGCTTGGCGGGAAAACTGTTTTTT.

J is TRBJ2-1 and V is TRBV7-6; possible D gene TRBD2, 7 bases. V was trimmed by 5 bases and J by 4 bases, leaving 12 bases between them. The CDR3 covers 14 residues. Germline V gene lookup returns CDR1 SGHVS and CDR2 FNYEAQ. CDR3 sequence reads: CASSKGGGYNEQFF. The CDR3, as DNA: TGTGCCAGCAGCAAAGGGGGGGGATACAATGAGCAGTTCTTC.

The J gene is TRBJ1-2, the V gene TRBV6-1, with 7 bases identical to TRBD1. Trimming removed 5 bases from V and 4 bases from J; junction bases left unmatched: 7. Germline-derived CDR1 and CDR2 are MNHNS and SASEGT. This CDR3 is built from 14 residues. The chain's CDR3 is CASSSQGGGYGYTF. The DNA of the CDR3 is TGTGCCAGCAGTTCCCAAGGGGGCGGCTATGGCTACACCTTC.

This sequence joins TRBV28 and TRBJ1-3, with TRBD1 matching 9 bases. The J segment lost 3 bases and the V segment lost 5 bases, leaving 8 bases of the junction unmatched. The CDR3 spans 16 residues. From germline, CDR1 is MDHEN and CDR2 SYDVKM. The CDR3 sequence is CASSPQGAHLGNTIYF. CDR3 in DNA: TGTGCCAGCAGTCCACAGGGGGCGCATCTTGGAAACACCATATATTTT.

The chain couples TRBV30 to TRBJ2-3; perhaps TRBD1 as D (6 bases). Germline lookup yields CDR1 GTSNPN and CDR2 SVGIG (reference sequence). CDR3 size: 12 residues. V lost 4 bases, J lost 2 bases, and 7 bases lay in between. The CDR3 region is CAWNRVTDTQYF. The CDR3 DNA reads TGTGCCTGGAACAGGGTCACAGATACGCAGTATTTT. Drawing the rest from reference TRBV30 and TRBJ2-3, the complete variable domain is SQTIHQWPATLVQPVGSPLSLECTVEGTSNPNLYWYRQAAGRGLQLLFYSVGIGQISSEVPQNLSASRPQDRQFILSSKKLLLSDSGFYLCAWNRVTDTQYFGPGTRLTVL.

V and J are TRBV6-5 and TRBJ2-7; D is perhaps TRBD1 (5 bases). CDR1 and CDR2 from the germline V gene are MNHEY and SVGAGI. This CDR3 is built from 14 residues. V lost 8 bases and J 6 bases, leaving 20 bases between the germline ends. DNA of the CDR3: TGTGCCAGCGGCGCCGCACAAAGGGGCGCCGAGCAGTACTTC. Protein: CASGAAQRGAEQYF.

DNA for the CDR3: TGTGCCAGCAGCGGGGGGCACAGTGGTCGGGAGCAGTACTTC. Protein sequence: CASSGGHSGREQYF. J is TRBJ2-7 and V is TRBV2; D is perhaps TRBD2 (7 bases). Deletions cut 6 bases from V and 7 bases from J, with 19 bases between. Germline loops: CDR1 SNHLY, CDR2 FYNNEI. The CDR3 totals 14 residues.

This chain connects TRBV7-2 to TRBJ2-4; no firm D call. There are 14 residues in the CDR3. Looked up from germline, CDR1 is SGHTA and CDR2 is FQGNSA. V was shortened by 1 base and J by 3 bases, with 7 bases between the two germline ends. CDR3 amino acids: CASSLDTGKNIQYF. In DNA, the CDR3 is TGTGCCAGCAGCTTAGACACGGGCAAAAACATTCAGTACTTC.

V usage is TRBV7-9 and J usage is TRBJ1-2; 7 bases fit TRBD1. Per the germline V gene, CDR1 is SEHNR and CDR2 is FQNEAQ (reference sequence). The CDR3 totals 16 residues. Germline trimming cut 0 bases from V and 1 base from J; bases unmatched to any gene: 5. CDR3 sequence (DNA): TGTGCCAGCAGCTTAGCGGGACAGCCTTTTAACTATGGCTACACCTTC. Translating it yields CASSLAGQPFNYGYTF.

The chain joins TRBV4-2 to TRBJ2-7; D is perhaps TRBD1 (5 bases). Germline assignment: CDR1 LGHNA and CDR2 YNFKEQ. The CDR3 is 15 amino acids. V was shortened by 0 bases and J by 3 bases, with 12 bases between the two germline ends. CDR3 sequence reads: CASSQDRAGIYEQYF. The CDR3 DNA sequence: TGTGCCAGCAGCCAAGATAGGGCAGGGATCTACGAGCAGTACTTC.

The CDR3 protein is CASSLIPGASDNSPLHF. DNA for the CDR3: TGTGCCAGCAGTTTAATTCCTGGGGCGTCGGATAATTCACCCCTCCACTTT. The chain couples TRBV27 to TRBJ1-6; possible D gene TRBD1, 5 bases. Per the germline V gene, CDR1 is MNHEY and CDR2 is SMNVEV (reference sequence). CDR3 length: 17 residues. Trimming shortened V by 2 bases and J by 5 bases, and 16 bases separated the two germline ends.

A remark on this clone: The sample has other DNA sequences that encode this CDR3 too. The chain uses TRBV11-2 and TRBJ2-5; 8 bases map to TRBD2. Germline values: CDR1 SGHAT, CDR2 FQNNGV. Trimming at V came to 5 bases and at J to 3 bases, leaving 8 bases not matched to a gene. The CDR3 has 15 residues. The CDR3 protein is CASSGGSGIKETQYF. The CDR3 DNA sequence: TGTGCCAGCAGCGGGGGTAGCGGGATTAAAGAGACCCAGTACTTC.

The CDR3 bases are TGTGCCAGCAGGCAGGACCAGATAGGATCGGGCTACACCTTC. The encoded protein is CASRQDQIGSGYTF. V gene TRBV6-5 combines with J gene TRBJ1-2; no clear D. V was trimmed by 6 bases and J by 8 bases, leaving 19 bases between them. The CDR3 runs 14 residues. In germline, CDR1 is MNHEY, CDR2 SVGAGI.

The rearrangement links TRBV7-2 to TRBJ1-5; D is uncertain. CDR3 length equals 13 residues. V dropped 5 bases and J dropped 7 bases, with 12 bases sitting between them. Germline CDR1 is SGHTA and CDR2 is FQGNSA. The CDR3 spells CASSLEVGQPQHF. CDR3 DNA: TGTGCCAGCAGCCTCGAAGTGGGACAGCCCCAGCATTTT.

V usage is TRBV19 and J usage is TRBJ1-5, with a weak D call TRBD1 (5 bases). From germline, CDR1 is LNHDA and CDR2 SQIVND (reference sequence). The V end lost 7 bases, the J end lost 0 bases, and 13 bases lay between the germline ends. This CDR3 comprises 15 residues. CDR3 amino acids: CASIRQINSNQPQHF. The CDR3, as DNA: TGTGCCAGTATTCGACAGATTAATAGCAATCAGCCCCAGCATTTT.

The chain combines TRBV11-2 with TRBJ1-1; 7 positions agree with TRBD1. Per the germline V gene, CDR1 is SGHAT and CDR2 is FQNNGV. The CDR3 contains 14 residues. J was trimmed by 7 bases and V by 4 bases; bases with no gene match: 9. Here the CDR3 reads CASSSQGEGDEAFF. The CDR3 DNA sequence: TGTGCCAGCAGCTCCCAGGGGGAAGGGGATGAAGCTTTCTTT. The full variable domain, its missing parts supplied by reference TRBV11-2 and TRBJ1-1, is EAGVAQSPRYKIIEKRQSVAFWCNPISGHATLYWYQQILGQGPKLLIQFQNNGVVDDSQLPKDRFSAERLKGVDSTLKIQPAKLEDSAVYLCASSSQGEGDEAFFGQGTRLTVV.

The V and J genes are TRBV19 and TRBJ2-4; D is tentatively TRBD1 or TRBD2 (5 bases each). CDR3 length: 16 residues. Between the trimmed V and J ends, which lost 5 bases and 0 bases, there was a span of 14 bases. Germline V gene lookup returns CDR1 LNHDA and CDR2 SQIVND (reference sequence). The DNA of the CDR3 is TGTGCCAGTAGTTCCGGGACCTTACTAGCCAAAAACATTCAGTACTTC. As protein: CASSSGTLLAKNIQYF.

The rearrangement joins TRBV10-1 to TRBJ1-1; 8 bases map to TRBD1. This CDR3 is 14 amino acids long. CDR1 and CDR2 (germline): WNHNN, SYGVQD (reference sequence). V lost 0 bases and J lost 5; bases outside the gene matches: 2. The CDR3 DNA reads TGCGCCAGCAGTGAGTCGAACAGGGGGACTGAAGCTTTCTTT. Amino acid sequence: CASSESNRGTEAFF.

The chain links TRBV19 to TRBJ2-1, with 8 positions matching TRBD2. Trimming cost V 2 bases and J 8 bases; bases outside gene matches: 5. There are 14 residues in the CDR3. CDR1 is LNHDA and CDR2 is SQIVND in the germline V gene (reference sequence). The CDR3 DNA is TGTGCCAGTAGTATACGAGCGGGAGTGGATGAGCAGTTCTTC. Translation: CASSIRAGVDEQFF.

This chain joins TRBV6-1 and TRBJ1-4; D remains unclear. Trimming pared 4 bases from V and 4 bases from J, leaving 7 bases between. Germline V gene sequence: CDR1 MNHNS, CDR2 SASEGT. The length of the CDR3 is 13 residues. The CDR3 DNA sequence: TGTGCCAGCAGTGGGAGTTATAATGAAAAACTGTTTTTT. Its translation: CASSGSYNEKLFF.

This chain connects TRBV2 to TRBJ2-5; 7 bases are a match to TRBD2. V lost 5 bases and J lost 2; bases outside the gene matches: 11. This CDR3 contains 16 residues. Germline lookup yields CDR1 SNHLY and CDR2 FYNNEI. DNA of the CDR3: TGTGCCAGCAGTAGATTGGGACTATGGGGACAAGAGACCCAGTACTTC. Translating gives CASSRLGLWGQETQYF.

This chain links TRBV5-1 with TRBJ2-7; D is tentatively TRBD1 or TRBD2 (5 bases each). The CDR3 totals 14 residues. The V end lost 7 bases, the J end lost 2 bases, and 16 bases lay between the germline ends. The germline V gene has CDR1 SGHRS and CDR2 YFSETQ. The CDR3: CASRRELGAYEQYF. The CDR3 DNA reads TGCGCCAGCCGCCGGGAACTAGGGGCCTACGAGCAGTACTTC.

The rearrangement joins TRBV6-5 to TRBJ2-1; 9 bases are shared with TRBD1. With V trimmed by 6 bases and J by 8 bases, 2 bases remained unmatched. Germline V gives CDR1 MNHEY, CDR2 SVGAGI. There are 12 residues in the CDR3. The CDR3 reads CASRDRGYEQFF. DNA for the CDR3: TGTGCCAGCAGGGACAGGGGTTATGAGCAGTTCTTC.

CDR3 DNA: TGTGCCACCAGCAGAGATTTGGGGGGGCGCTACAATGAGCAGTTCTTC. This translates into CATSRDLGGRYNEQFF. The chain couples TRBV15 to TRBJ2-1, with D possibly matching TRBD2 (7 bases). Germline V lookup: CDR1 LNHNV, CDR2 YYDKDF (reference sequence). This CDR3 contains 16 residues. Trimming took off 0 bases at V and 3 bases at J, with 12 bases between the two ends.

The chain couples TRBV5-4 to TRBJ2-5; D not resolved. V was trimmed by 4 bases and J by 2 bases, leaving 3 bases between them. The CDR3 totals 11 residues. The germline V gene encodes CDR1 SGHNT and CDR2 YYREEE (reference sequence). Here the CDR3 reads CASSAQETQYF. The CDR3 nucleotides are TGTGCCAGCAGCGCGCAAGAGACCCAGTACTTC.

V usage is TRBV10-2 and J usage is TRBJ2-7; D unresolved. The CDR3 has 13 residues. The germline CDR1 and CDR2 sequences are WSHSY and SAAADI. The V end was cut by 3 bases, the J end by 4 bases, with 10 bases between. The CDR3 coding sequence is TGCGCCAGCAGTGAACAAAGGAAGTACGAGCAGTACTTC. Translation gives CASSEQRKYEQYF.

The chain has TRBV6-6 and TRBJ1-1; D not resolved. Trimming stripped 5 bases from V and 1 base from J, with 11 bases between. The CDR3 is 14 amino acids. Germline assignment: CDR1 MNHNY and CDR2 SVGAGI (reference sequence). CDR3 DNA: TGTGCCAGCAGTCCAACTTACACGAACACTGAAGCTTTCTTT. This sequence encodes CASSPTYTNTEAFF.

This clone was detected only a few times. The chain has TRBV11-2 and TRBJ2-3; D not certain. Germline V CDR1 and CDR2: SGHAT, FQNNGV. Trimming took 3 bases from V and 2 from J, leaving 9 bases between them. The CDR3 spans 14 residues. The CDR3 loop reads CASSFRLATDTQYF. Written as DNA, the CDR3 is TGTGCCAGCAGCTTTCGACTCGCCACAGATACGCAGTATTTT.

This chain links TRBV9 with TRBJ2-5, with D hard to call. CDR3 size: 14 residues. CDR1 is SGDLS, CDR2 YYNGEE, per germline. V was pared by 0 bases and J by 7 bases, with 13 bases between. CDR3 residues: CASSVGPESGTQYF. The CDR3 bases are TGTGCCAGCAGCGTAGGACCGGAATCGGGGACCCAGTACTTC. Combining the CDR3 with reference TRBV9 and TRBJ2-5 gives the whole variable domain DSGVTQTPKHLITATGQRVTLRCSPRSGDLSVYWYQQSLDQGLQFLIQYYNGEERAKGNILERFSAQQFPDLHSELNLSSLELGDSALYFCASSVGPESGTQYFGPGTRLLVL.